This T cell receptor (beta chain) is drawn from a study of CD8 T cells in ankylosing spondylitis. TCR beta libraries were made by quantitative 5'-RACE with molecular barcodes. MiXCR, run by TCRdb on the 5' RACE reads, gives a single entry per CDR3 protein. This table has hundreds of thousands of distinct CDR3 sequences, approximately 11% appearing once. Regarding the study as a whole: A TCR beta motif of roughly 8 highly homologous variants seemed to mark ankylosing spondylitis blood. Significant enrichment of disease-linked clones was reportedly seen in matched ankylosing spondylitis synovial fluid. Relatively scarce in peripheral blood, disease-linked clones were CD8+. Before this, some motif variants had been reported in reactive arthritis synovial fluid and blood.

As to this clonotype: What it recognizes is unknown.

Germline CDR1 reads WSHSY; CDR2 reads SAAADI. Losses at the gene ends were 6 bases for V and 7 bases for J; bases not matched to a gene: 11. The CDR3 consists of 17 residues. The clonotype comes from a male donor with ankylosing spondylitis. The sample was blood, either unsorted or a sorted T cell fraction (not recorded which). The chain recombines TRBV10-2 with TRBJ2-1, with TRBD2 matching over 14 bases. The CDR3: CASSDPGLAGVGNEQFF. The DNA for the CDR3 is TGCGCCAGCAGCGACCCGGGACTAGCGGGAGTAGGGAATGAGCAGTTCTTC.